This record looks at one T cell receptor beta chain sequence and its context. In this sample, this clonotype turned up a few times. The antigen it recognizes is unknown. Base qualities are not provided; no much larger clone lies one nucleotide away. Donors were around 37 systemically healthy Caucasian individuals from Russia aged roughly 6 to 90 years. Each donor gave approximately 10 milliliters of peripheral blood, collected into EDTA-treated Vacutainer tubes. Ficoll-Paque density-gradient centrifugation was used to isolate PBMCs, with at least 6.5 million per sample. Total RNA, at least 6 micrograms per sample, was extracted from PBMCs with Trizol reagent. The percentages of naive CD45RAhigh/CD27high T cells were determined by flow cytometry on a PBMC aliquot from every donor. V loses 4 bases, J loses 2 bases, and the germline ends lie 16 bases apart. From the cysteine through the phenylalanine, the CDR3 covers 15 amino acids. The only DNA kept is the CDR3, 45 bases in frame from the first base. CDR1 SGDLS and CDR2 YYNGEE are derived from the germline V gene.

Library generation was performed with 5' RACE. For sequencing, an Illumina HiSeq 2500 was employed. The second PCR ran for about 7 to 11 cycles and used a J-beta primer mix along with a sample-barcoded 5' primer. A unique molecular identifier was introduced onto each TCR beta cDNA molecule by a template-switch 5' adaptor carrying 12 random nucleotides. Each sample yielded at least 3 million CDR3-containing paired-end reads. First-strand cDNA was synthesized from all RNA with the Mint cDNA synthesis kit, primed by a TRBC-specific oligonucleotide. Following uracil-DNA glycosylase treatment, a first 18-cycle PCR with universal primers M1SS and BC2_uni_R was performed on all cDNA. As for the original processing: For normalization, 1 million high-quality reads were randomly selected from each sample, with every read carrying a distinct molecular identifier. Instead of being binned into consensus sequences, reads that shared molecular identifiers were thrown out. MiTCR, set to a Q25 quality threshold and the strictest error-elimination algorithm, was used for CDR3 identification, clonotype clustering and error correction. A nonparametric unseen species model using Euler transformation provided a lower-bound estimate of total TCR beta diversity. The public reads were run again by TCRdb, first through fastp at Q25 and then through MiXCR, and only productive beta chains were kept. Each entry is one CDR3 protein sequence, shown with its most common DNA and genes. TCRdb's processing, not the authors' own work, is the source of the V and J calls. This sample comprises about 730,000 distinct CDR3 sequences, roughly 44% of them detected only once. The ten largest clones capture roughly 19% of the sample.

The data stem from a study of blood T cells in healthy people across ages (dated by TCRdb to 2013 to 2016). With respect to the entire study: Template switching captured roughly one uniquely barcoded TCR beta cDNA molecule per two T cells in model experiments. To track age-related changes in TCR beta repertoire diversity, the study relied on deep sequencing normalized with unique cDNA molecular identifiers. Donors were grouped into four age groups: young (average roughly 17 years), middle-aged (roughly 38), aged (62) and long-lived (around 82). To avoid experimental bias, donors of different ages were distributed randomly across sequencing lanes. Using the same blood draw, the study looked at two additional independent replicas of 1 million unique cDNA reads for two donors, one aged 18 to 30 and the other aged 80 or older.

The research as a whole found: Conclusive comparison of naive and antigen-experienced compartments was prevented by the profiling of bulk unsorted PBMCs. As age increased, observed TCR beta diversity per million T cells dropped in a roughly linear way, and a significant reduction was already evident by age 40. Compared with the aged group, the long-lived group had more naive CD4+ T cells, fewer expanded clones and increased TCR diversity, suggesting age selection. Estimates of total diversity based on one million sequenced T cells were regarded as lower bounds and as underestimates. Observed TCR beta diversity correlated strongly with the percentage of naive T cells measured by flow cytometry. Because the CMV infection status of the donors was unknown, age-related changes in expanded clonotypes may potentially have been confounded.

The sequence is built from TRBV9 and TRBJ2-7; TRBD2 is a possible D gene, resting on 7 matching bases. The sequence was obtained from a woman aged 60 to 75 in good health. Sample: blood. The DNA sequence is given as TGTGCCAGCAGCCCCGGGGGGCCCGGGCCCTACGAGCAGTACTTC. Its translation is CASSPGGPGPYEQYF. Beyond the CDR3, the reference TRBV9 and TRBJ2-7 genes provide the residues; the full variable domain reads: DSGVTQTPKHLITATGQRVTLRCSPRSGDLSVYWYQQSLDQGLQFLIQYYNGEERAKGNILERFSAQQFPDLHSELNLSSLELGDSALYFCASSPGGPGPYEQYFGPGTRLTVT.